The clone carrying this T cell receptor (beta chain) was seen once. Its antigen is as yet unknown. The data originate from a study of cytomegalovirus exposure and HLA in healthy donors. The study's findings and limits: There were about 160 TCR beta chains listed as cytomegalovirus-associated.

The table came from immunoSEQ multiplex PCR; TCRdb's copy has only in-frame clones and leaves some out. The sample yields roughly 220,000 clones, 80% to 95% seen once. Deletions cut 5 bases from V and 0 bases from J, with 8 bases between. Germline loops: CDR1 SGHTA, CDR2 FQGNSA. The CDR3 length is 14 residues. Sequences were obtained from PBMCs. The receptor's source is a woman aged 18 to 35 in good health and CMV-seronegative. The V call is TRBV7-2, the J call TRBJ1-3, with D unresolved. The DNA of the CDR3 is TGTGCCAGCAGCCAGTATAACTCTGGAAACACCATATATTTT. Translating gives CASSQYNSGNTIYF.